These 2 T cell receptor beta chains share one sample of origin, sequenced in a study of blood T cell repertoires in COVID-19. This table comes from immunoSEQ multiplex PCR, and its TCRdb copy is limited to in-frame clones, with some not included. The sample has 150,000 to 200,000 clones, 75% to 90% seen once. Sequenced input: peripheral blood. The receptors originated from a man in his forties or fifties with acute or convalescent COVID-19.

The V call is TRBV29-1, the J call TRBJ1-3; D gene uncertain. Germline V gene data show CDR1 as SQVTM and CDR2 as ANQGSEA. The CDR3 runs to 11 residues. This CDR3 is CTYSLGNTIYF. For the CDR3, the DNA is TGCACCTACAGTCTGGGAAACACCATATATTTT.

This chain links TRBV19 with TRBJ2-3, with 8 bases lining up with TRBD2. Germline CDR1 LNHDA, CDR2 SQIVND (reference sequence). Trimming took 5 bases from V and 5 from J; bases not matched to a gene: 6. CDR3 size: 14 residues. CDR3 in amino acids: CASSFRGGVDTQYF. The CDR3 DNA sequence: TGTGCCAGTAGTTTTCGGGGGGGCGTAGATACGCAGTATTTT.